This is a list of T cell receptor beta chains from one sample in a study of T cells in Graves' hyperthyroidism and ophthalmopathy. TCRdb passed the multiplex PCR reads through MiXCR, listing each CDR3 protein once. The table includes approximately 330,000 distinct CDR3 sequences, 18% detected once. Sequencing input: blood. The receptors shown here come from a woman in her forties or fifties with Graves' hyperthyroidism. Both conserved end residues are part of each CDR3. The D gene is left open where the match is weak. Size tells how often a clone was seen (once, few, many) or the class of an expanded clone, and some rows leave it out.

J,V,D,size,CDR3,DNA
TRBJ2-3,TRBV4-1,TRBD2,NA,CASSQVAGNTDTQYF,TGCGCCAGCAGCCAAGTAGCGGGGAACACAGATACGCAGTATTTT
TRBJ2-1,TRBV28,TRBD2,NA,CASSPGGSAYNEQFF,TGTGCCAGCAGCCCGGGAGGGTCCGCCTACAATGAGCAGTTCTTC
TRBJ1-1,TRBV19,TRBD1,few,CASTDRSYTEAFF,TGTGCCAGTACGGACAGGTCCTACACTGAAGCTTTCTTT
TRBJ1-1,TRBV10-3,NA,many,CAISNREDTEAFF,TGTGCCATCAGTAACAGGGAGGACACTGAAGCTTTCTTT
TRBJ2-7,TRBV28,NA,few,CASSLAQSEQYF,TGTGCCAGCAGTTTAGCGCAGAGCGAGCAGTACTTC
TRBJ2-4,TRBV12-3/TRBV12-4,NA,NA,CASSYTGFTDIQYF,TGTGCCAGCAGTTATACAGGTTTTACGGACATTCAGTACTTC
TRBJ1-1,TRBV5-1,NA,many,CASSLGGDWHQNTEAFF,TGCGCCAGCAGCTTGGGGGGAGACTGGCACCAGAACACTGAAGCTTTCTTT
TRBJ2-1,TRBV20-1,NA,NA,CSVPGDNEQFF,TGCAGTGTACCCGGGGACAATGAGCAGTTCTTC
TRBJ2-7,TRBV4-1,TRBD2,NA,CASSQRGGRAEEQYF,TGCGCCAGCAGCCAGAGGGGCGGGAGAGCGGAAGAGCAGTACTTC
TRBJ2-3,TRBV20-1,NA,many,CSPRGERVFTDTQYF,TGCAGTCCGAGGGGTGAGAGGGTTTTCACAGATACGCAGTATTTT
TRBJ2-5,TRBV28,NA,NA,CASSYTGQKETQYF,TGTGCCAGCAGTTATACAGGGCAAAAAGAGACCCAGTACTTC
TRBJ1-1,TRBV12-3/TRBV12-4,NA,many,CASRVSRGAPDTEAFF,TGTGCCAGCAGGGTTTCGAGGGGGGCGCCGGACACTGAAGCTTTCTTT
TRBJ2-2,TRBV20-1,NA,NA,CSARGGTGPNTGELFF,TGCAGTGCTAGAGGGGGAACGGGTCCGAACACCGGGGAGCTGTTTTTT
TRBJ2-1,TRBV5-1,NA,many,CASSLGTQNNEQFF,TGCGCCAGCAGCTTAGGGACTCAGAACAATGAGCAGTTCTTC
TRBJ1-5,TRBV6-1,TRBD1,NA,CASTKDRAPNQPQHF,TGTGCCAGCACCAAAGACAGGGCCCCCAATCAGCCCCAGCATTTT
TRBJ2-7,TRBV12-3/TRBV12-4,TRBD1,many,CASRETGAANEQYF,TGTGCCAGCAGGGAGACAGGGGCGGCCAACGAGCAGTACTTC
TRBJ2-7,TRBV4-1,NA,NA,CASGKTGASEQYF,TGCGCCAGCGGAAAGACAGGTGCTTCCGAGCAGTACTTC
TRBJ2-1,TRBV2,NA,many,CASSEGLGASYNEQFF,TGTGCCAGCAGTGAAGGATTAGGGGCATCCTACAATGAGCAGTTCTTC
TRBJ1-1,TRBV3-1,NA,few,CASSQDYPGVIDTEAFF,TGTGCCAGCAGCCAAGATTATCCAGGGGTAATTGACACTGAAGCTTTCTTT
TRBJ2-1,TRBV6-2/TRBV6-3,NA,NA,CASSDWGGNEQFF,TGTGCCAGCAGTGACTGGGGCGGGAATGAGCAGTTCTTC
TRBJ2-1,TRBV20-1,TRBD2,few,CSARWTRKINNEQFF,TGCAGTGCTAGATGGACTAGGAAGATAAACAATGAGCAGTTCTTC
TRBJ1-4,TRBV27,NA,few,CASSWRGATNEKLFF,TGTGCCAGCAGTTGGAGGGGTGCAACTAATGAAAAACTGTTTTTT
TRBJ1-1,TRBV25-1,NA,few,CASSADEMNTEAFF,TGTGCCAGCAGTGCAGATGAAATGAACACTGAAGCTTTCTTT
TRBJ2-1,TRBV6-1,TRBD2,many,CASSEALAGLRNEQFF,TGTGCCAGCAGTGAAGCCCTAGCGGGGTTAAGGAATGAGCAGTTCTTC
TRBJ2-1,TRBV20-1,TRBD2,few,CSARTSGISNEQFF,TGCAGTGCCAGAACTAGCGGGATATCCAATGAGCAGTTCTTC
TRBJ2-5,TRBV20-1,TRBD1,many,CSARMEGTGRQETQYF,TGCAGTGCTCGTATGGAGGGGACAGGGCGTCAAGAGACCCAGTACTTC
TRBJ2-3,TRBV29-1,NA,once,CGVPGGPDRDTQYF,TGCGGCGTGCCTGGGGGACCAGATAGAGATACGCAGTATTTT
TRBJ2-2,TRBV3-1,TRBD1,few,CASSVGQANTGELFF,TGTGCCAGCAGCGTTGGACAGGCGAACACCGGGGAGCTGTTTTTT
TRBJ2-1,TRBV11-2,TRBD2,few,CASSPGLDLIEQFF,TGTGCCAGCAGCCCGGGACTAGACCTAATTGAGCAGTTCTTC
TRBJ1-2,TRBV15,NA,many,CATSSTGSGGYTF,TGTGCCACCAGCAGTACAGGGTCCGGTGGCTACACCTTC
TRBJ2-1,TRBV20-1,TRBD2,few,CSARDLAGGNEQFF,TGCAGTGCCAGAGATCTAGCGGGAGGGAATGAGCAGTTCTTC
TRBJ2-5,TRBV7-9,NA,NA,CASSLGGGFQETQYF,TGTGCCAGCAGCTTAGGCGGGGGCTTCCAAGAGACCCAGTACTTC
TRBJ1-2,TRBV5-1,TRBD1,few,CASGSHQGVRGYTF,TGCGCCAGCGGATCCCACCAGGGGGTGAGAGGCTACACCTTC
TRBJ2-1,TRBV6-9,NA,NA,CASSYLGNNEQFF,TGTGCCAGCAGTTATTTGGGAAACAATGAGCAGTTCTTC
TRBJ1-1,TRBV4-1,NA,NA,CASSQGTGGRTEAFF,TGCGCCAGCAGCCAAGGGACTGGGGGTAGAACTGAAGCTTTCTTT
TRBJ2-5,TRBV12-3/TRBV12-4,TRBD1,few,CASSREDREYF,TGTGCCAGCAGTAGAGAGGACAGGGAGTACTTC
TRBJ1-1,TRBV30,NA,NA,CAWSAGALDTEAFF,TGTGCCTGGAGTGCAGGGGCTCTTGACACTGAAGCTTTCTTT
TRBJ2-5,TRBV7-2,NA,NA,CASSLMGEETQYF,TGTGCCAGCAGCTTAATGGGAGAAGAGACCCAGTACTTC
TRBJ2-2,TRBV5-5,TRBD2,NA,CASSLEWVAGGSHPNTGELFF,TGTGCCAGCAGCTTGGAGTGGGTAGCGGGGGGTTCCCATCCGAACACCGGGGAGCTGTTTTTT
TRBJ2-5,TRBV2,NA,NA,CASSVGVQETQYF,TGTGCCAGCAGTGTGGGTGTCCAAGAGACCCAGTACTTC
TRBJ1-2,TRBV13,NA,NA,CASSPGTPINTF,TGTGCCAGCAGTCCCGGGACACCGATCAACACCTTC